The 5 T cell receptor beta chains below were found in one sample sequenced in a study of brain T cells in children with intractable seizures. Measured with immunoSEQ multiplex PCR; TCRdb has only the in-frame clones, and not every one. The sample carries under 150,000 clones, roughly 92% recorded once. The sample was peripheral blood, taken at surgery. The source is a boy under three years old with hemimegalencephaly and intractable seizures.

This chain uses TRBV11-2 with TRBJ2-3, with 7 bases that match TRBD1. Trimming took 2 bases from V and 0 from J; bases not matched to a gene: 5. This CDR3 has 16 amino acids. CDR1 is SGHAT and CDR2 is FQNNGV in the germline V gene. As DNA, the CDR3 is TGTGCCAGCAGCTTAAGGGGGCCTCGAAGCACAGATACGCAGTATTTT. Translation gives CASSLRGPRSTDTQYF.

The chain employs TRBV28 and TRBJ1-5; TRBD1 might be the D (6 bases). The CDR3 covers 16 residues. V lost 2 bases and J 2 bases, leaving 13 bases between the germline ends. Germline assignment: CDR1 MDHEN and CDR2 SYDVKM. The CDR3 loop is CASSLPTGLGNQPQHF. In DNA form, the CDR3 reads TGTGCCAGCAGTTTACCTACAGGGTTGGGCAATCAGCCCCAGCATTTT.

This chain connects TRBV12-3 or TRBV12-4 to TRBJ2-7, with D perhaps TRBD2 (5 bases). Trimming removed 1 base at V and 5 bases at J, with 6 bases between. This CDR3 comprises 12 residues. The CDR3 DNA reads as TGTGCCAGCAGTTTAGGAGGGAACGAGCAGTACTTC. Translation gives CASSLGGNEQYF.

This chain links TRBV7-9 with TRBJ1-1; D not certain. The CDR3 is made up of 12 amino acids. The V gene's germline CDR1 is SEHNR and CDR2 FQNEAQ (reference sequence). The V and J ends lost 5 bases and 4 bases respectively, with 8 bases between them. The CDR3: CASSPLGTEAFF. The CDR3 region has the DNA TGTGCCAGCAGCCCCCTCGGCACTGAAGCTTTCTTT. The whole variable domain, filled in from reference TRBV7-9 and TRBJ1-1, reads DTGVSQNPRHKITKRGQNVTFRCDPISEHNRLYWYRQTLGQGPEFLTYFQNEAQLEKSRLLSDRFSAERPKGSFSTLEIQRTEQGDSAMYLCASSPLGTEAFFGQGTRLTVV.

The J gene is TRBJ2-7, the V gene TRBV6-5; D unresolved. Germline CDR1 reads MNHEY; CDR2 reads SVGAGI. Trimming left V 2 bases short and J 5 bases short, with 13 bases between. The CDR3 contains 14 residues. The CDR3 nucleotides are TGTGCCAGCAGTTACAGTGATACGGGCAACGAGCAGTACTTC. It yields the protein CASSYSDTGNEQYF.